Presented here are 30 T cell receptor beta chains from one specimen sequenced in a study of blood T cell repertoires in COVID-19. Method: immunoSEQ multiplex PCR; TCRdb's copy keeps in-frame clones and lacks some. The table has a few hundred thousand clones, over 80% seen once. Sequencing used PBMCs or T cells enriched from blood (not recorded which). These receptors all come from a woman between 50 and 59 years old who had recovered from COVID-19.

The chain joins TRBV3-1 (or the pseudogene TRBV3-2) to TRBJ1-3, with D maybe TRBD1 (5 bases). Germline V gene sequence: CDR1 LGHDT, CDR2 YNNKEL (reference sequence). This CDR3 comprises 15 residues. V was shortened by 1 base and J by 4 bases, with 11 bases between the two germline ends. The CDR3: CASSQAQGGGNTIYF. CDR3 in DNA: TGTGCCAGCAGCCAAGCTCAGGGTGGGGGAAACACCATATATTTT.

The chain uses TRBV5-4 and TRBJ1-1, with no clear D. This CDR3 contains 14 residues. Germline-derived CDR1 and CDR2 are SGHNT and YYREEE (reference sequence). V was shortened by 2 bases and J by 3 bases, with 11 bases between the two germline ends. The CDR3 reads CASSFGAGYTEAFF. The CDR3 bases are TGTGCCAGCAGCTTTGGTGCAGGTTACACTGAAGCTTTCTTT.

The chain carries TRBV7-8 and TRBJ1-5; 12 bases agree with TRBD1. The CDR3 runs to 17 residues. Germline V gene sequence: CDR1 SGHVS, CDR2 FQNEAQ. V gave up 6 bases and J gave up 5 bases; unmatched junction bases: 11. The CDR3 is CASSFEAGTGGDQPQHF. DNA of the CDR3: TGTGCCAGCAGTTTCGAAGCCGGGACAGGGGGCGATCAGCCCCAGCATTTT.

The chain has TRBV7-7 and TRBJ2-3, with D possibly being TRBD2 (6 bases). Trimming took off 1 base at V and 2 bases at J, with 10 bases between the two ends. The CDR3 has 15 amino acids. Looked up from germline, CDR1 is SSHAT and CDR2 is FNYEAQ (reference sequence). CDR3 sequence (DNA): TGTGCCAGCAGCTTAGTCGGGGGAGTCACAGATACGCAGTATTTT. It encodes CASSLVGGVTDTQYF.

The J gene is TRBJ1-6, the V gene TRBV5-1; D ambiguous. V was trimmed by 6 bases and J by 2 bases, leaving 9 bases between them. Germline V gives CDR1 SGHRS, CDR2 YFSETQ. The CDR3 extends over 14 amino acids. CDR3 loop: CASNAETYNSPLHF. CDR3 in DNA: TGCGCCAGCAATGCGGAAACCTATAATTCACCCCTCCACTTT.

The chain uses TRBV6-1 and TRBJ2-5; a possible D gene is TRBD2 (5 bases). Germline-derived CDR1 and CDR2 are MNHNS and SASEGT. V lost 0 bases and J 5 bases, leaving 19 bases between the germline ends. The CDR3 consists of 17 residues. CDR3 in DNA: TGTGCCAGCAGTGAAGCGGTCATGGCGAGGGATGGTGAGACCCAGTACTTC. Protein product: CASSEAVMARDGETQYF.

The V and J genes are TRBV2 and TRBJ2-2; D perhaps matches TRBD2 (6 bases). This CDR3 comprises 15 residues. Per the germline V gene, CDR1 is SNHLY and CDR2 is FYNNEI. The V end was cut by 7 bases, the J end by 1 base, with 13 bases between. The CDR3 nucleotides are TGTGCCAGCACTCTCTCCGGGGGGAACACCGGGGAGCTGTTTTTT. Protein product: CASTLSGGNTGELFF.

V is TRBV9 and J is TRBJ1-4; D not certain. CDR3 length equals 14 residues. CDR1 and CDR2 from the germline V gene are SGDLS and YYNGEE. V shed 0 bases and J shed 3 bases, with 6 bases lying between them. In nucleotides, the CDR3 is TGTGCCAGCAGCGTAGGAGGGCCTAATGAAAAACTGTTTTTT. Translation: CASSVGGPNEKLFF. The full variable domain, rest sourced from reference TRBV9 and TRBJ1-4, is DSGVTQTPKHLITATGQRVTLRCSPRSGDLSVYWYQQSLDQGLQFLIQYYNGEERAKGNILERFSAQQFPDLHSELNLSSLELGDSALYFCASSVGGPNEKLFFGSGTQLSVL.

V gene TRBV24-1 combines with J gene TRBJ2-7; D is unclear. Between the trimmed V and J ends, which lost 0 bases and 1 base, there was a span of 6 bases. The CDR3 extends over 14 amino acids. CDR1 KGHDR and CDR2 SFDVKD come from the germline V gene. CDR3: CATSDLGQSYEQYF. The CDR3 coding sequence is TGTGCCACCAGTGATTTGGGGCAGTCCTACGAGCAGTACTTC.

The CDR3 DNA reads TGTGCCAGCAGCCTGACAGGGCGATCCTACAATGAGCAGTTCTTC. Encoded protein: CASSLTGRSYNEQFF. The V call is TRBV27, the J call TRBJ2-1, with 7 bases that match TRBD1. Germline trimming cut 6 bases from V and 1 base from J; bases unmatched to any gene: 6. Germline CDR1 reads MNHEY; CDR2 reads SMNVEV (reference sequence). The CDR3 is made up of 15 amino acids.

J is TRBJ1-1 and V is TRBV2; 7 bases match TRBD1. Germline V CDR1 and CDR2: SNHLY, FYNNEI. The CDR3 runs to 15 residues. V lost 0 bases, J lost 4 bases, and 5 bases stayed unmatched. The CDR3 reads CASSEAITGVTEAFF. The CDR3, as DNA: TGTGCCAGCAGTGAAGCGATCACAGGGGTCACTGAAGCTTTCTTT.

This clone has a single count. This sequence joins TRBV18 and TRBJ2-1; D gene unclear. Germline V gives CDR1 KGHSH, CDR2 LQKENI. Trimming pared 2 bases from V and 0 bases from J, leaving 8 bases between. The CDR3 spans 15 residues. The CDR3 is CASSPGSGSYNEQFF. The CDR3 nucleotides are TGTGCCAGCTCACCAGGGTCGGGCTCCTACAATGAGCAGTTCTTC.

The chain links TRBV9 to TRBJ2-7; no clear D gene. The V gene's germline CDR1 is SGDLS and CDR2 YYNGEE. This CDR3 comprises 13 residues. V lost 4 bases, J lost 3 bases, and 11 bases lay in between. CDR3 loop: CASSQAPSYEQYF. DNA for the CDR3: TGTGCCAGCAGCCAGGCTCCCAGCTACGAGCAGTACTTC.

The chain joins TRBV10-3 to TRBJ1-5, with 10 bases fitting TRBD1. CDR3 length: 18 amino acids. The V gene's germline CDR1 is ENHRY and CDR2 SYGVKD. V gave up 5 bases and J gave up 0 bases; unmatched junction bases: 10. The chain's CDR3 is CAISQDRGRGGSNQPQHF. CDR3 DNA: TGTGCCATCAGTCAAGACAGGGGGCGGGGCGGTAGCAATCAGCCCCAGCATTTT.

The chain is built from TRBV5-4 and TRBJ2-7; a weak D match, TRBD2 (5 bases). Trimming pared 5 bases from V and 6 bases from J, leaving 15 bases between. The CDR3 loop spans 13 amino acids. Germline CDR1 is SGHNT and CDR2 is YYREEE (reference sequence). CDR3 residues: CASSLPIAGEQYF. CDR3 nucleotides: TGTGCCAGCAGTTTACCAATTGCGGGCGAGCAGTACTTC.

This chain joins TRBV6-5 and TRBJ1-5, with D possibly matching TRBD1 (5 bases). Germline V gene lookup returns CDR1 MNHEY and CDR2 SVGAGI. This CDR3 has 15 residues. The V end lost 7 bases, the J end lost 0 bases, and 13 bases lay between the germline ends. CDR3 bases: TGTGCCAGCATCCAGCAGGGCCGTAGCAATCAGCCCCAGCATTTT. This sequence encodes CASIQQGRSNQPQHF.

CDR3 bases: TGTGCCAGCGAGGACAGGGGGTTAGATACGCAGTATTTT. Residues: CASEDRGLDTQYF. The rearrangement uses TRBV12-3 or TRBV12-4 and TRBJ2-3, with 10 bases fitting TRBD1. This CDR3 comprises 13 residues. V lost 8 bases to trimming and J lost 5 bases; unmatched junction nucleotides: 4.

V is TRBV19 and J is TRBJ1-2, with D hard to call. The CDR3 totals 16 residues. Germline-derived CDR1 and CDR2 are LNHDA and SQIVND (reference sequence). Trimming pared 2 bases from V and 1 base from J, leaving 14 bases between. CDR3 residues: CASSIFSAGYNYGYTF. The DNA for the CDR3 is TGTGCCAGTAGTATATTTTCGGCAGGATATAACTATGGCTACACCTTC. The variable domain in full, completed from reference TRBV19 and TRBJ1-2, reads DGGITQSPKYLFRKEGQNVTLSCEQNLNHDAMYWYRQDPGQGLRLIYYSQIVNDFQKGDIAEGYSVSREKKESFPLTVTSAQKNPTAFYLCASSIFSAGYNYGYTFGSGTRLTVV.

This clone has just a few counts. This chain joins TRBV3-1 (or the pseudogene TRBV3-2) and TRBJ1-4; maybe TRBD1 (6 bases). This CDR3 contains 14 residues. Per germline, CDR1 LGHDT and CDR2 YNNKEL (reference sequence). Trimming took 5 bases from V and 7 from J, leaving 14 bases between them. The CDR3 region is CASSYLGGVEKLFF. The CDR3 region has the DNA TGTGCCAGCAGCTACCTAGGGGGTGTTGAAAAACTGTTTTTT.

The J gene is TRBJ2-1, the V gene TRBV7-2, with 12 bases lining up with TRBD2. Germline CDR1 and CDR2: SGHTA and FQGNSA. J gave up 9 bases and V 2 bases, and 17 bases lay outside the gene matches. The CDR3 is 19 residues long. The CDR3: CASSLLAGGEVGGSGEQFF. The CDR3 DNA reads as TGTGCCAGCAGCTTACTAGCGGGGGGGGAGGTAGGTGGCTCGGGTGAGCAGTTCTTC.

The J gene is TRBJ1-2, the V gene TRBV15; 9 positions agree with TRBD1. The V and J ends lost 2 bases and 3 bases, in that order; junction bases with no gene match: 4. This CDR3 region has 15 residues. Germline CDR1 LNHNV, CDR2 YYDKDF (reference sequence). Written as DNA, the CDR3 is TGTGCCACCAGCAGATGGACAGGGGTCGACTATGGCTACACCTTC. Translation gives CATSRWTGVDYGYTF.

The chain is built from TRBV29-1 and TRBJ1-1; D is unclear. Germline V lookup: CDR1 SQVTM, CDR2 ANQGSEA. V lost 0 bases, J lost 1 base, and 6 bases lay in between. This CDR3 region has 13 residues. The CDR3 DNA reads TGCAGCGTTGAAGACGACAAGAACACTGAAGCTTTCTTT. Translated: CSVEDDKNTEAFF.

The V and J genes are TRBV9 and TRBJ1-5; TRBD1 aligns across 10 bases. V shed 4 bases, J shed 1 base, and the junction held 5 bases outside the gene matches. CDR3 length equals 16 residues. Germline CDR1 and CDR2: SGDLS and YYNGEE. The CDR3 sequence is CASSPGTGASNQPQHF. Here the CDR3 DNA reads TGTGCCAGCAGCCCGGGGACAGGGGCGAGCAATCAGCCCCAGCATTTT.

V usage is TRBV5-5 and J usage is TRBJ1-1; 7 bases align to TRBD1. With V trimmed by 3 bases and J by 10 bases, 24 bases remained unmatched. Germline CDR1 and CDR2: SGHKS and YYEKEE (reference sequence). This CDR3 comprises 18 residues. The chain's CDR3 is CASSYRVEGAMGLERAFF. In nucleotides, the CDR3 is TGTGCCAGCAGCTATAGGGTCGAGGGGGCGATGGGTTTGGAAAGAGCTTTCTTT.

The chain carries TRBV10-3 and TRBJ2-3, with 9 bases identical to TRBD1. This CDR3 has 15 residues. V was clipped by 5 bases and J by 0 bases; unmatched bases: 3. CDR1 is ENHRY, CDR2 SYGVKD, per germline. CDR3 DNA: TGTGCCATCAGTAAGGACAGGGGAAGCACAGATACGCAGTATTTT. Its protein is CAISKDRGSTDTQYF.

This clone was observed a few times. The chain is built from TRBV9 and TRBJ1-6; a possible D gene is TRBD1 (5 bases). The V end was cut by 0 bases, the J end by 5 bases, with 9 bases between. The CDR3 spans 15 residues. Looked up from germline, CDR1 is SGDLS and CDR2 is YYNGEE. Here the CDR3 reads CASSVEGTDNSPLHF. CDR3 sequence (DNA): TGTGCCAGCAGCGTAGAAGGGACTGATAATTCACCCCTCCACTTT.

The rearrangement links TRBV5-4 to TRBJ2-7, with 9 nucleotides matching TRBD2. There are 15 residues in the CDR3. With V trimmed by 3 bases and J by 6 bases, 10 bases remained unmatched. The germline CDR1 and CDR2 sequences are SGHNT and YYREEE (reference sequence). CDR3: CASSWASGDPFEQYF. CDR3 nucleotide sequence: TGTGCCAGCAGCTGGGCTAGCGGGGACCCCTTCGAGCAGTACTTC.

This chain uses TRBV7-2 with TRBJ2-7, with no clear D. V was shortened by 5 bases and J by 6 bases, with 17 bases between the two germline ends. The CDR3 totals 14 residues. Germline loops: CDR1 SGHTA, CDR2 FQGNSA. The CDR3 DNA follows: TGTGCCAGCAGCCAAGACTCCTTGCCTCCCGAGCAGTACTTC. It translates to CASSQDSLPPEQYF.

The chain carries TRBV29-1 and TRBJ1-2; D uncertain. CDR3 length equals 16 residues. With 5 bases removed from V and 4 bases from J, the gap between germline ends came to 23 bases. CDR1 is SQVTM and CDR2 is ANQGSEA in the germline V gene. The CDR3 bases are TGCAGCGTTTTCCCTGGGGAGGATGTTAAACCCTATGGCTACACCTTC. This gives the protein CSVFPGEDVKPYGYTF.

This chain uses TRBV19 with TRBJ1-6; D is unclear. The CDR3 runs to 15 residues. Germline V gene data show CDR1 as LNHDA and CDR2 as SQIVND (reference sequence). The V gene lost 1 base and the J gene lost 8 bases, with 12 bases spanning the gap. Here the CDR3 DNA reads TGTGCCAGTAGTATAGGGGGAGAGGTTGATTCACCCCTCCACTTT. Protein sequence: CASSIGGEVDSPLHF.